This T cell receptor beta chain stems from a study of shared clonotypes between healthy human individuals. Assay execution proceeded at the deep level. Using immunoSEQ multiplex PCR, the repertoire was profiled, and TCRdb retains in-frame clones only, with some absent. The table includes over a million clones, more than 95% detected once. For this clone: Its antigen is not identified. The sample has other DNA sequences that encode this CDR3 too.

Germline V gives CDR1 SGHRS, CDR2 YFSETQ. The CDR3 consists of 13 residues. V was cut by 3 bases and J by 2 bases, with 8 bases left in between. Whole-study results and caveats: On the whole, naive subsets had larger estimated richness than memory subsets had. Against clonotypes common to all four donors, non-shared ones had lower generation probabilities. Tissues were not sampled, only blood, and their repertoires likely differ.

The TCR sequence derives from a man between 25 and 39 years old in good health. The sequencing input was naive CD4+ T cells sorted from blood. The subset denotes: CD45RA+ positively selected. This chain connects TRBV5-1 to TRBJ2-5; unclear D gene. CDR3 bases: TGCGCCAGCAGCTCTGGCGCACAAGAGACCCAGTACTTC. Amino acids: CASSSGAQETQYF.